These T cell receptor beta chains were read from a single sample in a study of graft-versus-host responses after intestinal transplantation. Generated by immunoSEQ multiplex PCR, the TCRdb table keeps only in-frame clones and is missing some. The table records some 140,000 clones, about 92% of them present only once. These TCRs are of unknown antigen specificity. Specimen: unstimulated CD4+ T cells sorted from spleen or lymph node cells, collected before intestinal transplant. The receptors were sampled from a human donor who received an intestinal transplant. The CDR3 runs from the conserved cysteine through the conserved F or W. Fields, in order: V gene, J gene, D gene, CDR3 DNA, CDR3 protein. A D gene is named only where the DNA matches it firmly.

V gene: TRBV11-3; J gene: TRBJ2-7; D gene: TRBD1; CDR3 DNA: TGTGCCAGCAGCCGATTCGGGACAGGCCCCTACGAGCAGTACTTC; CDR3 protein: CASSRFGTGPYEQYF
V gene: TRBV5-1; J gene: TRBJ2-2; D gene: .; CDR3 DNA: TGCGCCAGCAGCTGGAGATGGACAACCAACACCGGGGAGCTGTTTTTT; CDR3 protein: CASSWRWTTNTGELFF
V gene: TRBV6-1; J gene: TRBJ1-2; D gene: .; CDR3 DNA: TGTGCCAGCAGATTTTACCGGGACTCCATCTATGGCTACACCTTC; CDR3 protein: CASRFYRDSIYGYTF
V gene: TRBV5-6; J gene: TRBJ1-5; D gene: .; CDR3 DNA: TGTGCCAGCAGCTCAATGGGAACAGGGAGTAATCAGCCCCAGCATTTT; CDR3 protein: CASSSMGTGSNQPQHF
V gene: TRBV15; J gene: TRBJ1-5; D gene: .; CDR3 DNA: TGTGCCACCTCGGTGATGGGAAGACATAGCAATCAGCCCCAGCATTTT; CDR3 protein: CATSVMGRHSNQPQHF
V gene: TRBV27; J gene: TRBJ2-3; D gene: .; CDR3 DNA: TGTGCCAGCAGTTCGACTAGTTTAGTGGATACGCAGTATTTT; CDR3 protein: CASSSTSLVDTQYF
V gene: TRBV5-1; J gene: TRBJ2-1; D gene: .; CDR3 DNA: TGCGCCAGCAGGCACCAGTCCCGTAACAATGAGCAGTTCTTC; CDR3 protein: CASRHQSRNNEQFF
V gene: TRBV18; J gene: TRBJ2-7; D gene: .; CDR3 DNA: TGTGCCAGCTCACCGTACTCCTACGAGCAGTACTTC; CDR3 protein: CASSPYSYEQYF
V gene: TRBV19; J gene: TRBJ1-1; D gene: .; CDR3 DNA: TGTGCCAGTAGTACCGGCAGGATCTACACTGAAGCTTTCTTT; CDR3 protein: CASSTGRIYTEAFF
V gene: TRBV5-4; J gene: TRBJ1-1; D gene: TRBD1; CDR3 DNA: TGTGCCAGCAGCTTCTACAGGGGGAGGGTGAACACTGAAGCTTTCTTT; CDR3 protein: CASSFYRGRVNTEAFF
V gene: TRBV5-6; J gene: TRBJ1-2; D gene: TRBD1; CDR3 DNA: TGTGCCAGCAGCTTGGTCGAGACAGGGGGTGGCTACACCTTC; CDR3 protein: CASSLVETGGGYTF
V gene: TRBV4-1; J gene: TRBJ1-5; D gene: TRBD1; CDR3 DNA: TGCGCCAGCAGCCCGGACAGGTATCAGCCCCAGCATTTT; CDR3 protein: CASSPDRYQPQHF
V gene: TRBV6-6; J gene: TRBJ1-1; D gene: .; CDR3 DNA: TGTGCCAGCACGGTCGGAGGGTTTAGGACTGAAGCTTTCTTT; CDR3 protein: CASTVGGFRTEAFF
V gene: TRBV2; J gene: TRBJ2-3; D gene: .; CDR3 DNA: TGTGCCAGCAGTGACAGGCGGGGGCAGGCCTCAGATACGCAGTATTTT; CDR3 protein: CASSDRRGQASDTQYF
V gene: TRBV6-1; J gene: TRBJ1-1; D gene: TRBD1; CDR3 DNA: TGTGCCAGCAGAAAGGACAGGGGCACTGAAGCTTTCTTT; CDR3 protein: CASRKDRGTEAFF
V gene: TRBV7-9; J gene: TRBJ1-2; D gene: .; CDR3 DNA: TGTGCCAGCAGCTTTTTTGACAGTGACTATGGCTACACCTTC; CDR3 protein: CASSFFDSDYGYTF
V gene: TRBV7-9; J gene: TRBJ2-1; D gene: .; CDR3 DNA: TGTGCCAGCAGGACTTCGGTGGACAGTTCCTCCTACAATGAGCAGTTCTTC; CDR3 protein: CASRTSVDSSSYNEQFF
V gene: TRBV7-9; J gene: TRBJ1-1; D gene: TRBD1; CDR3 DNA: TGTGCCAGCAACTCCAGGGGGGCGCAGATTAGGGCTTTCTTT; CDR3 protein: CASNSRGAQIRAFF
V gene: TRBV30; J gene: TRBJ1-5; D gene: .; CDR3 DNA: TGTGCCTGGAGTGTAACCGGGAGTCAGCCCCAGCATTTT; CDR3 protein: CAWSVTGSQPQHF
V gene: TRBV11-2; J gene: TRBJ2-5; D gene: .; CDR3 DNA: TGTGCCAGCAGCGGACTCAGAGAGACCCAGTACTTC; CDR3 protein: CASSGLRETQYF
V gene: TRBV10-3; J gene: TRBJ2-5; D gene: TRBD2; CDR3 DNA: TGTGCCATCAGCGGGGGGGCCGGAGAGACCCAGTACTTC; CDR3 protein: CAISGGAGETQYF
V gene: TRBV28; J gene: TRBJ2-5; D gene: TRBD2; CDR3 DNA: TGTGCCAGCAGTTTACTAGCGGGGGGGCAACGGACCCAGTACTTC; CDR3 protein: CASSLLAGGQRTQYF
V gene: TRBV5-8; J gene: TRBJ1-1; D gene: .; CDR3 DNA: TGTGCCAGCAGCTTGCCCCCCGCGAACACTGAAGCTTTCTTT; CDR3 protein: CASSLPPANTEAFF
V gene: TRBV2; J gene: TRBJ2-3; D gene: .; CDR3 DNA: TGTGCCAGTCGGACCGAATACAGCACAGATACGCAGTATTTT; CDR3 protein: CASRTEYSTDTQYF
V gene: TRBV5-1; J gene: TRBJ2-1; D gene: TRBD2; CDR3 DNA: TGCGCCAGCAGCTTGCGGGGGGGCCATGAGCAGTTCTTC; CDR3 protein: CASSLRGGHEQFF
V gene: TRBV19; J gene: TRBJ2-5; D gene: TRBD2; CDR3 DNA: TGTGCCAGTAGTAAATCCGGGGGGCAAGAGACCCAGTACTTC; CDR3 protein: CASSKSGGQETQYF
V gene: TRBV5-6; J gene: TRBJ2-5; D gene: .; CDR3 DNA: TGTGCCAGCAGCTTGGCCGCGGAGACCCAGTACTTC; CDR3 protein: CASSLAAETQYF
V gene: TRBV7-2; J gene: TRBJ1-1; D gene: TRBD1; CDR3 DNA: TGTGCCAGCAGCTTTGCTCAACTACAGGGGCCCGATACGAACACTGAAGCTTTCTTT; CDR3 protein: CASSFAQLQGPDTNTEAFF
V gene: TRBV18; J gene: TRBJ1-3; D gene: .; CDR3 DNA: TGTGCCAGCTCACCACAGGGCAAAGGCGGAAACACCATATATTTT; CDR3 protein: CASSPQGKGGNTIYF
V gene: TRBV9; J gene: TRBJ2-1; D gene: .; CDR3 DNA: TGTGCCAGCAGCGCCCTCGTTGGGACGGACTACAATGAGCAGTTCTTC; CDR3 protein: CASSALVGTDYNEQFF